The 27 T cell receptor beta chains below come from one sample, sequenced in a study of T cell repertoires in cytomegalovirus infection (dated by TCRdb to between 2018 and 2020). The sample's treatment or condition, from its label and the paper: in vitro stimulation with specific CMV peptide epitopes to enrich CMV-specific T cells. Their specific antigens are unknown. Instrument on record: Illumina HiSeq 1500. TCRdb reprocessing: public reads trimmed at Q25 with fastp, clones called with MiXCR, in-frame beta chains kept. When rows share a CDR3 protein, they turn into one entry using the most common DNA and genes. The sample records about 830,000 distinct CDR3 sequences, 30% to 35% of which are singletons. Of the sample, roughly an eighth is held by the ten largest clones. The sequencing used cultured CD8+ T cells from PBMCs, collected from culture after CMV antigen stimulation. The origin of the receptors is a human donor in good health (CMV status not recorded). Some clones in this sample may be carry-over from other donors' samples.

This clonotype was observed many times. The chain combines TRBV6-2 or TRBV6-3 with TRBJ2-2; 7 nucleotides agree with TRBD1. The CDR3 has 13 amino acids. With V trimmed by 7 bases and J by 7 bases, 6 bases remained unmatched. Germline CDR1 and CDR2: MNHEY and SVGEGT. CDR3 in amino acids: CASTDRAGGELFF. As DNA, the CDR3 is TGTGCCAGCACCGACAGGGCCGGCGGGGAGCTGTTTTTT.

In this sample, this clonotype turned up once. The gene calls are TRBV10-3 and TRBJ1-2, with 7 bases aligning to TRBD1. CDR1 and CDR2 from the germline V gene are ENHRY and SYGVKD. This CDR3 is 13 amino acids long. V trimming: 2 bases; J trimming: 7 bases; junction bases outside the gene matches: 4. The CDR3: CAISEEGAVGYTF. CDR3 nucleotides: TGTGCCATCAGTGAGGAGGGGGCGGTTGGCTACACCTTC.

This clonotype was counted a few times. This sequence joins TRBV28 and TRBJ2-2; possible D gene TRBD2, 6 bases. Germline CDR1 MDHEN, CDR2 SYDVKM. The V end lost 6 bases, the J end lost 5 bases, and 16 bases lay between the germline ends. The CDR3 sequence is 15 residues long. In nucleotides, the CDR3 is TGTGCCAGCAGAACCGGGACGGGGAGGACCGGGGAGCTGTTTTTT. This sequence encodes CASRTGTGRTGELFF.

This clonotype was detected many times. The CDR3 loop reads CASSLGSRNTEAFF. The DNA for the CDR3 is TGTGCCAGCAGCTTGGGGAGCCGGAACACTGAAGCTTTCTTT. V gene TRBV5-6 combines with J gene TRBJ1-1; D unclear. The CDR3 runs 14 residues. Germline CDR1 is SGHDT and CDR2 is YYEEEE. Trimming took off 0 bases at V and 1 base at J, with 7 bases between the two ends.

The chain links TRBV6-8 to TRBJ2-3; D unresolved. The V gene lost 7 bases and the J gene lost 2 bases, with 4 bases spanning the gap. In germline, CDR1 is MNHGY, CDR2 SAAAGT. The CDR3 spans 11 residues. CDR3 nucleotide sequence: TGTGCCAGCATTATCACAGATACGCAGTATTTT. It is translated as CASIITDTQYF.

As to this clonotype: With a much larger clone just one base away, this may be a read error. This rearrangement joins TRBV7-6 to TRBJ2-3; 8 nucleotides agree with TRBD1. Germline-derived CDR1 and CDR2 are SGHVS and FNYEAQ. There are 15 residues in the CDR3. CDR3 DNA sequence: TGTGCCAGCAGCTCACAGGGGGTTGGCACAGATACGCGGTATTTT. It is translated as CASSSQGVGTDTRYF.

This rearrangement joins TRBV6-6 to TRBJ1-4; tentative D call: TRBD1 (6 bases). V lost 7 bases and J lost 0, with 21 bases in between. The CDR3 runs to 18 residues. Per germline, CDR1 MNHNY and CDR2 SVGAGI (reference sequence). Here the CDR3 DNA reads TGTGCCAGCATCGACTCGATTTCGACAGGATCAACTAATGAAAAACTGTTTTTT. Translating it yields CASIDSISTGSTNEKLFF.

This chain links TRBV11-3 with TRBJ2-2; 8 positions match TRBD1. Germline trimming cut 5 bases from V and 3 bases from J; bases unmatched to any gene: 5. The CDR3 spans 15 residues. The germline gives CDR1 SGHNT, CDR2 YENEEA. The CDR3 protein is CASSQEQGDTGELFF. The CDR3 DNA reads as TGTGCCAGCAGCCAGGAACAGGGGGACACCGGGGAGCTGTTTTTT.

J is TRBJ2-7 and V is TRBV11-2, with TRBD1 matching 10 bases. Germline V gives CDR1 SGHAT, CDR2 FQNNGV. Losses at the gene ends were 8 bases for V and 3 bases for J; bases not matched to a gene: 16. CDR3 size: 17 residues. This CDR3 reads CASGTVPGQGLLYEQYV. For the CDR3, the DNA is TGTGCCAGCGGCACCGTCCCGGGACAGGGGCTTCTCTACGAGCAGTACGTC.

The chain joins TRBV25-1 to TRBJ2-5, with 10 nucleotides matching TRBD1. The V gene end was trimmed by 7 bases and the J gene end by 4 bases; junction bases not matched to a gene: 6. CDR1 and CDR2 from the germline V gene are MGHDK and SYGVNS. There are 14 residues in the CDR3. CDR3 region: CASTRTGGGETQYF. The CDR3 DNA reads TGTGCCAGCACCCGGACAGGGGGAGGAGAGACCCAGTACTTC.

The chain joins TRBV10-2 to TRBJ2-7; D gene uncertain. Looked up from germline, CDR1 is WSHSY and CDR2 is SAAADI. V lost 8 bases to trimming and J lost 4 bases, with 12 bases between them. CDR3 length equals 12 residues. The CDR3 DNA sequence: TGCGCCAGCTCTCCCCAGAGTTACGAGCAGTACTTC. It codes for CASSPQSYEQYF.

A few counts support this clonotype. For the CDR3, the DNA is TGTGCCAGCAGTCGACTAGCGGGGAGATACAATGAGCAGTTCTTC. The encoded protein is CASSRLAGRYNEQFF. The chain is built from TRBV6-5 and TRBJ2-1; 11 positions agree with TRBD2. Per the germline V gene, CDR1 is MNHEY and CDR2 is SVGAGI. After removal of 5 bases from V and 4 bases from J, the junction contained 4 bases not matched to a gene. The length of the CDR3 is 15 residues.

This clonotype appeared a few times. The rearrangement uses TRBV12-3 or TRBV12-4 and TRBJ2-1; 10 nucleotides align to TRBD1. This CDR3 has 15 residues. The junction had 4 bases not matched to a gene; V was cut back by 5 bases and J by 3 bases. The CDR3, as DNA: TGTGCCAGCAGTAGACAGGGGGCTGACTACAATGAGCAGTTCTTC. Translated: CASSRQGADYNEQFF.

The rearrangement joins TRBV12-3 or TRBV12-4 to TRBJ2-2; D is perhaps TRBD2 (5 bases). V shed 1 base and J shed 5 bases, with 8 bases lying between them. The CDR3 length is 14 residues. This CDR3 is CASSLVRGTGELFF. The CDR3 DNA is TGTGCCAGCAGTTTAGTTAGAGGGACCGGGGAGCTGTTTTTT.

J is TRBJ1-2 and V is TRBV7-8; no clear D. The V end was cut by 1 base, the J end by 0 bases, with 12 bases between. The germline CDR1 and CDR2 sequences are SGHVS and FQNEAQ. CDR3 length: 16 residues. CDR3 sequence: CASSLEYDTANYGYTF. Written as DNA, the CDR3 is TGTGCCAGCAGCTTAGAGTACGACACCGCTAACTATGGCTACACCTTC.

As to this clonotype: Germline and junction disagree at one end, which may indicate a read error. The rearrangement joins TRBV6-2 or TRBV6-3 to TRBJ2-4; D may be TRBD1 (5 bases). The CDR3 length is 12 residues. The germline CDR1 and CDR2 sequences are MNHEY and SVGEGT. CDR3 sequence reads: CASQGVEKIQYF. The CDR3, as DNA: TGTGCCAGCCAGGGCGTCGAAAAAATTCAGTACTTC.

The chain uses TRBV20-1 and TRBJ2-7, with TRBD2 matching over 15 bases. V lost 0 bases, J lost 0 bases, and 12 bases stayed unmatched. CDR3 size: 20 residues. CDR1 and CDR2 from the germline V gene are DFQATT and SNEGSKA (reference sequence). CDR3 DNA: TGCAGTGCTAGAGACCCTCGTGGACTAGCGGGGGGGCCTAGCTCCTACGAGCAGTACGTC. It encodes CSARDPRGLAGGPSSYEQYV.

This clonotype was counted a few times. This rearrangement joins TRBV7-6 to TRBJ1-4, with D maybe TRBD1 (5 bases). This CDR3 region has 16 residues. The V end was cut by 1 base, the J end by 5 bases, with 14 bases between. Germline V gives CDR1 SGHVS, CDR2 FNYEAQ. CDR3 nucleotides: TGTGCCAGCAGCTTAGGTCAGGGAAGACTAAATGAAAAACTGTTTTTT. It yields the protein CASSLGQGRLNEKLFF.

J is TRBJ1-4 and V is TRBV7-8; TRBD1 is a possible D gene (6 bases). V gave up 6 bases and J gave up 8 bases, with 16 bases separating them. CDR3 length: 14 amino acids. Germline V gene data show CDR1 as SGHVS and CDR2 as FQNEAQ. The CDR3 DNA is TGTGCCAGCAGAACAGGGCCCCTACGGGAAAAACTGTTTTTT. Its translation: CASRTGPLREKLFF.

This clonotype has at least ten counts. J is TRBJ2-5 and V is TRBV7-8; unclear D gene. Trimming took off 5 bases at V and 0 bases at J, with 7 bases between the two ends. The CDR3 contains 13 residues. Per germline, CDR1 SGHVS and CDR2 FQNEAQ. The CDR3 region has the DNA TGTGCCAGCAGCGTAGACAACCAAGAGACCCAGTACTTC. Encoded protein: CASSVDNQETQYF.

At least ten counts were recorded for this clonotype. The V and J genes are TRBV7-6 and TRBJ2-6, with 8 bases lining up with TRBD1. Germline trimming cut 4 bases from V and 0 bases from J; bases unmatched to any gene: 8. Germline loops: CDR1 SGHVS, CDR2 FNYEAQ. The CDR3 sequence is 18 residues long. The DNA of the CDR3 is TGTGCCAGCAGCTCGACAGGGGTAATCATCTCTGGGGCCAACGTCCTGACTTTC. It specifies CASSSTGVIISGANVLTF.

CDR3 DNA: TGTGCCAGCAGCCAAGATCCGTCAGGGGTTGGGTTCAATCATGAGCAGTTCTTC. It codes for CASSQDPSGVGFNHEQFF. The rearrangement uses TRBV4-2 and TRBJ2-1, with a possible D match to TRBD1 (6 bases). Germline CDR1 reads LGHNA; CDR2 reads YNFKEQ. The CDR3 runs 18 residues. Trimming took 0 bases from V and 8 from J, leaving 23 bases between them.

This clonotype was observed at least ten times. J is TRBJ1-4 and V is TRBV12-5; 10 nucleotides align to TRBD1. Germline assignment: CDR1 LGHNT and CDR2 FRNRAP. CDR3 length: 16 residues. V dropped 3 bases and J dropped 7; count of bases not matched to a gene: 8. The DNA for the CDR3 is TGTGCTAGTGGTTTTATTCGGGGGACAGGGGCTGAAAAACTGTTTTTT. Protein product: CASGFIRGTGAEKLFF.

The rearrangement links TRBV7-6 to TRBJ1-5; TRBD1 is a possible D gene (6 bases). The V end lost 5 bases, the J end lost 6 bases, and 14 bases lay between the germline ends. The CDR3 runs to 14 residues. CDR1 and CDR2 (germline): SGHVS, FNYEAQ. DNA for the CDR3: TGTGCCAGCAGCCTGGCGGCAGGGGCTCAGCCCCAGCATTTT. Translating it yields CASSLAAGAQPQHF.

The chain combines TRBV14 with TRBJ1-3, with 11 positions matching TRBD1. This CDR3 has 22 amino acids. Losses at the gene ends were 5 bases for V and 3 bases for J; bases not matched to a gene: 24. CDR1 and CDR2 (germline): SGHDN, FVKESK. CDR3 coding DNA: TGTGCCAGCAGCAACGGGACAGGGGGGCTTTCTTTGGTCGACGGCCGTGGAAACACCATATATTTT. Translating it yields CASSNGTGGLSLVDGRGNTIYF.

This clonotype was detected ten times or more. V gene TRBV27 combines with J gene TRBJ1-2; no clear D gene. The CDR3 totals 14 residues. The V end lost 0 bases, the J end lost 6 bases, and 11 bases lay between the germline ends. Per germline, CDR1 MNHEY and CDR2 SMNVEV (reference sequence). The CDR3 nucleotides read TGTGCCAGCAGTTTATCAAGTCTGGCAGATGGCTACACCTTC. This gives the protein CASSLSSLADGYTF.

This chain uses TRBV4-1 with TRBJ2-5; D is uncertain. The V end lost 1 base, the J end lost 4 bases, and 7 bases lay between the germline ends. Germline CDR1 MGHRA, CDR2 YSYEKL. There are 13 residues in the CDR3. Here the CDR3 DNA reads TGCGCCAGCAGCCAAGTAGTTGGAGAGACCCAGTACTTC. Residues: CASSQVVGETQYF.